Listed here are 25 T cell receptor beta chains from one sample, sequenced in a study of CD8 T cells in Susac syndrome. Random hexamers primed reverse transcription of about 0.45 to 1 ug RNA. TCRdb re-analysed the immunoSEQ multiplex PCR reads in MiXCR, keeping a single row per CDR3 protein. The table lists over 100,000 distinct CDR3 sequences, around 97% of them singletons. Source material: CD4+ T cells from PBMCs. These receptors were obtained from a human donor in good health.

The chain couples TRBV6-6 to TRBJ2-7, with a possible D match to TRBD2 (6 bases). Trimming shortened V by 2 bases and J by 2 bases, and 10 bases separated the two germline ends. The CDR3 extends over 14 amino acids. The germline gives CDR1 MNHNY, CDR2 SVGAGI (reference sequence). The CDR3 DNA sequence: TGTGCCAGCAGTTACGGGGGGACCCCCTACGAGCAGTACTTC. Translated: CASSYGGTPYEQYF.

V is TRBV3-1 and J is TRBJ1-2; 10 positions agree with TRBD1. CDR3 length equals 14 residues. Germline values: CDR1 LGHDT, CDR2 YNNKEL (reference sequence). V trimming: 1 base; J trimming: 7 bases; junction bases outside the gene matches: 3. This CDR3 is CASSQGQGAVGYTF. For the CDR3, the DNA is TGTGCCAGCAGCCAAGGACAGGGGGCAGTTGGCTACACCTTC.

The chain uses TRBV5-6 and TRBJ2-1; D unclear. V lost 0 bases to trimming and J lost 7 bases, with 5 bases between them. CDR1 is SGHDT and CDR2 is YYEEEE in the germline V gene. The length of the CDR3 is 12 residues. The CDR3 nucleotides are TGTGCCAGCAGCTTGGTTAGGAATGAGCAGTTCTTC. The encoded protein is CASSLVRNEQFF.

The CDR3 sequence: CASSQGTGGPYEQYF. The CDR3 nucleotides are TGTGCCAGCAGTCAAGGGACAGGGGGCCCGTACGAGCAGTACTTC. The chain couples TRBV6-5 to TRBJ2-7; TRBD1 agrees at 12 bases. The CDR3 loop spans 15 amino acids. CDR1 and CDR2 (germline): MNHEY, SVGAGI. V dropped 5 bases and J dropped 4; count of bases not matched to a gene: 6.

The V call is TRBV29-1, the J call TRBJ2-7; 13 bases align to TRBD2. J lost 7 bases, V lost 4 bases, and 16 bases had no gene match. This CDR3 has 17 residues. Germline V gene sequence: CDR1 SQVTM, CDR2 ANQGSEA. CDR3 coding DNA: TGCAGCGTTGGGGGGATGTCTGGACTAGCGGGAGTGGGGGAGCAGTACTTC. Translated: CSVGGMSGLAGVGEQYF.

The V and J genes are TRBV20-1 and TRBJ1-1, with a tentative D call TRBD1 (5 bases). V lost 0 bases and J lost 0, with 11 bases in between. CDR3 length: 15 amino acids. Germline V gives CDR1 DFQATT, CDR2 SNEGSKA (reference sequence). The CDR3 DNA reads TGCAGTGCTAGAGATCCGGGACGGATGAACACTGAAGCTTTCTTT. Protein: CSARDPGRMNTEAFF.

The CDR3 loop is CSAVDRRSGNTIYF. CDR3 coding DNA: TGCAGTGCTGTTGACAGGCGCTCTGGAAACACCATATATTTT. This chain links TRBV20-1 with TRBJ1-3; TRBD1 might be the D (6 bases). Trimming pared 5 bases from V and 0 bases from J, leaving 11 bases between. Per the germline V gene, CDR1 is DFQATT and CDR2 is SNEGSKA (reference sequence). This CDR3 comprises 14 residues.

This chain joins TRBV20-1 and TRBJ2-5; 8 bases align to TRBD1. This CDR3 has 15 amino acids. Germline V gene data show CDR1 as DFQATT and CDR2 as SNEGSKA (reference sequence). V was clipped by 3 bases and J by 5 bases; unmatched bases: 11. CDR3 nucleotides: TGCAGTGCTAGGAGTCCGACAGGGGCTGGGGAGACCCAGTACTTC. Amino acids: CSARSPTGAGETQYF.

Only one count was recorded for this clonotype. The CDR3 here is CASSLAGPKVAFF. The CDR3 region has the DNA TGTGCCAGCAGCTTAGCCGGGCCAAAGGTAGCTTTCTTT. The chain links TRBV7-9 to TRBJ1-1; D not certain. The CDR3 is 13 residues long. The germline gives CDR1 SEHNR, CDR2 FQNEAQ (reference sequence). V was shortened by 0 bases and J by 10 bases, with 12 bases between the two germline ends.

The chain employs TRBV3-1 and TRBJ2-5; D is unresolved. The length of the CDR3 is 12 residues. The V gene's germline CDR1 is LGHDT and CDR2 YNNKEL (reference sequence). The V end lost 2 bases, the J end lost 4 bases, and 5 bases lay between the germline ends. The CDR3 spells CASSQFSETQYF. In DNA, the CDR3 is TGTGCCAGCAGCCAATTCTCAGAGACCCAGTACTTC.

V is TRBV20-1 and J is TRBJ1-2; the D gene is possibly TRBD1 (5 bases). The CDR3 runs 11 residues. CDR1 and CDR2 (germline): DFQATT, SNEGSKA (reference sequence). V gave up 8 bases and J gave up 5 bases, with 12 bases separating them. CDR3 DNA: TGCAGTTCCGGGGCCGATTATGGCTACACCTTC. Encoded protein: CSSGADYGYTF.

The rearrangement uses TRBV11-2 and TRBJ2-7, with D unclear. The germline V gene encodes CDR1 SGHAT and CDR2 FQNNGV. Trimming took off 5 bases at V and 5 bases at J, with 16 bases between the two ends. The CDR3 has 14 amino acids. This CDR3 is CASSRVEGVHEQYF. CDR3 nucleotides: TGTGCCAGCAGCCGAGTGGAAGGAGTCCACGAGCAGTACTTC. Using reference TRBV11-2 and TRBJ2-7 for the parts outside the CDR3, the full variable domain is EAGVAQSPRYKIIEKRQSVAFWCNPISGHATLYWYQQILGQGPKLLIQFQNNGVVDDSQLPKDRFSAERLKGVDSTLKIQPAKLEDSAVYLCASSRVEGVHEQYFGPGTRLTVT.

The genes are TRBV7-2 and TRBJ1-2; D perhaps matches TRBD1 (6 bases). CDR3 size: 17 residues. The ends were cut back, 5 bases at V and 8 bases at J, with 27 bases in the middle. Germline CDR1 is SGHTA and CDR2 is FQGNSA. Here the CDR3 reads CASSPTRSGGAGDGYTF. CDR3 bases: TGTGCCAGCAGCCCTACCCGATCTGGGGGGGCTGGGGACGGCTACACCTTC.

This sequence joins TRBV29-1 and TRBJ1-1; no definite D call. The CDR3 has 13 residues. Germline CDR1 SQVTM, CDR2 ANQGSEA. V lost 3 bases and J 5 bases, leaving 13 bases between the germline ends. The DNA of the CDR3 is TGCAGCGTTGAGGGCACCATGGGGACTGAAGCTTTCTTT. Its translation: CSVEGTMGTEAFF.

This sequence joins TRBV29-1 and TRBJ1-2; D is possibly TRBD1 (5 bases). The CDR3 consists of 10 residues. V was cut by 4 bases and J by 8 bases, with 8 bases left in between. CDR1 is SQVTM and CDR2 is ANQGSEA in the germline V gene. The CDR3: CSVGWDGYTF. The CDR3 region has the DNA TGCAGCGTTGGATGGGACGGCTACACCTTC.

V is TRBV7-9 and J is TRBJ1-2; the D gene is possibly TRBD1 (5 bases). The CDR3 sequence is 13 residues long. Germline assignment: CDR1 SEHNR and CDR2 FQNEAQ (reference sequence). V lost 1 base and J lost 8, with 11 bases in between. The CDR3 sequence is CASSLVGTRGYTF. The CDR3 region has the DNA TGTGCCAGCAGCTTAGTTGGGACTAGGGGCTACACCTTC. The full variable domain, rest sourced from reference TRBV7-9 and TRBJ1-2, is DTGVSQNPRHKITKRGQNVTFRCDPISEHNRLYWYRQTLGQGPEFLTYFQNEAQLEKSRLLSDRFSAERPKGSFSTLEIQRTEQGDSAMYLCASSLVGTRGYTFGSGTRLTVV.

The chain has TRBV5-6 and TRBJ1-4, with D tentatively TRBD1 (6 bases). Per germline, CDR1 SGHDT and CDR2 YYEEEE. Trimming removed 6 bases at V and 4 bases at J, with 10 bases between. The CDR3 is 13 amino acids. CDR3 in amino acids: CASTGTSNEKLFF. CDR3 nucleotides: TGTGCCAGCACCGGGACAAGTAATGAAAAACTGTTTTTT.

The chain couples TRBV4-3 to TRBJ2-2; D uncertain. The V and J ends lost 5 bases and 4 bases respectively, with 20 bases between them. The CDR3 covers 17 residues. Germline loops: CDR1 LGHNA, CDR2 YSLEER. CDR3 bases: TGCGCCAGCAGCTCCCGGCACGGTTCCTTGGGCACCGGGGAGCTGTTTTTT. Amino acids: CASSSRHGSLGTGELFF.

J is TRBJ2-5 and V is TRBV20-1, with TRBD2 identical over 10 bases. In germline, CDR1 is DFQATT, CDR2 SNEGSKA (reference sequence). CDR3 size: 14 residues. The J segment lost 4 bases and the V segment lost 0 bases, leaving 2 bases of the junction unmatched. CDR3 region: CSAREASGRETQYF. In nucleotides, the CDR3 is TGCAGTGCTAGAGAGGCTAGCGGGAGAGAGACCCAGTACTTC.

The V gene is TRBV3-1, the J gene TRBJ1-2; D is unclear. Trimming pared 4 bases from V and 3 bases from J, leaving 15 bases between. This CDR3 contains 15 residues. The germline gives CDR1 LGHDT, CDR2 YNNKEL (reference sequence). This CDR3 is CASSRFGREDYGYTF. The CDR3 DNA reads as TGTGCCAGCAGCCGATTCGGAAGGGAGGACTATGGCTACACCTTC.

This clonotype appeared once. The V call is TRBV2, the J call TRBJ2-1; a weak D match, TRBD1 (6 bases). Between the trimmed V and J ends, which lost 8 bases and 0 bases, there was a span of 14 bases. CDR3 length equals 15 residues. From germline, CDR1 is SNHLY and CDR2 FYNNEI. The CDR3 region is CASLAQGSSYNEQFF. CDR3 bases: TGTGCCAGCCTGGCCCAGGGGAGCTCCTACAATGAGCAGTTCTTC. Combining the CDR3 with reference TRBV2 and TRBJ2-1 gives the whole variable domain EPEVTQTPSHQVTQMGQEVILRCVPISNHLYFYWYRQILGQKVEFLVSFYNNEISEKSEIFDDQFSVERPDGSNFTLKIRSTKLEDSAMYFCASLAQGSSYNEQFFGPGTRLTVL.

The chain combines TRBV2 with TRBJ2-1; 12 bases align to TRBD2. This CDR3 has 15 residues. CDR1 SNHLY and CDR2 FYNNEI come from the germline V gene. V was pared by 2 bases and J by 9 bases, with 5 bases of the junction left unmatched. This chain's CDR3 is CASSESGLAGTEQFF. CDR3 DNA: TGTGCCAGCAGTGAATCGGGACTAGCGGGTACTGAGCAGTTCTTC.

V usage is TRBV29-1 and J usage is TRBJ2-7; the D is unclear. Germline CDR1 and CDR2: SQVTM and ANQGSEA. This CDR3 has 14 amino acids. With 4 bases removed from V and 0 bases from J, the gap between germline ends came to 13 bases. The CDR3 DNA reads TGCAGCGTTGTGATGACGGGCAGCTCCTACGAGCAGTACTTC. The encoded protein is CSVVMTGSSYEQYF.

The CDR3 reads CSVEVRTASSYNEQFF. CDR3 DNA: TGCAGCGTTGAGGTCAGGACCGCAAGCTCCTACAATGAGCAGTTCTTC. This rearrangement joins TRBV29-1 to TRBJ2-1; D gene unclear. CDR3 length: 16 amino acids. The germline V gene encodes CDR1 SQVTM and CDR2 ANQGSEA. V lost 3 bases to trimming and J lost 0 bases, with 15 bases between them.

The chain employs TRBV20-1 and TRBJ2-4; D ambiguous. The CDR3 spans 14 residues. The V gene lost 0 bases and the J gene lost 0 bases, with 6 bases spanning the gap. CDR1 DFQATT and CDR2 SNEGSKA come from the germline V gene (reference sequence). CDR3 loop: CSARDYLAKNIQYF. For the CDR3, the DNA is TGCAGTGCTAGAGACTATCTAGCCAAAAACATTCAGTACTTC.